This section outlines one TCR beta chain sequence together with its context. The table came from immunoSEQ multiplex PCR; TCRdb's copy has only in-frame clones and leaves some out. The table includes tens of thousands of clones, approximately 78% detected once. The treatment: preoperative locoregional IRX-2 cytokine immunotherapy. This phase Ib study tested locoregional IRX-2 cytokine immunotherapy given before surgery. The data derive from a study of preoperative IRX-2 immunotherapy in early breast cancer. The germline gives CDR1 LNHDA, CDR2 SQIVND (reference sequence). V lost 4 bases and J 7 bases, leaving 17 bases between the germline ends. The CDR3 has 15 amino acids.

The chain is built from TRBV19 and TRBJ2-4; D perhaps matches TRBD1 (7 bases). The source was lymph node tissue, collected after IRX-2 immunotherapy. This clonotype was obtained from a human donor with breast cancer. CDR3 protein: CASSSGDREANIQYF. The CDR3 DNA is TGTGCCAGTAGTAGCGGGGACAGAGAGGCGAACATTCAGTACTTC.